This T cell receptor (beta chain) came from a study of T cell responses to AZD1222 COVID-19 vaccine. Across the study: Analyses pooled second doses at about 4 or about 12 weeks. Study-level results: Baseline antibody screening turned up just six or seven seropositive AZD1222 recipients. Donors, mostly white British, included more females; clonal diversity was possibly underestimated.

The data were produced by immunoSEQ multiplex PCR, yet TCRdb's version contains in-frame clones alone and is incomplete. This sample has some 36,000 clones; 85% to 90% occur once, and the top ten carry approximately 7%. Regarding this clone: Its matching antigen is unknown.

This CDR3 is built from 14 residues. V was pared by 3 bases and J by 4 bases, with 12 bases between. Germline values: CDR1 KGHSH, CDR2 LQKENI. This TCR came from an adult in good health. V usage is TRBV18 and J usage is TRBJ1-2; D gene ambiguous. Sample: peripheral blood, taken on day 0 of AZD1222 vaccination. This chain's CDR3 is CASSPGALGYGYTF. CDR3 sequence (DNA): TGTGCCAGCTCACCGGGCGCGCTGGGCTATGGCTACACCTTC.